The sequence of this T cell receptor beta chain was determined in a study of blood T cell repertoires in COVID-19. Whole-study context: The study drew acute and convalescent COVID-19 samples from the United States, Italy and Spain. T cells, B-cell-depleted T cells, or PBMCs provided the cDNA or gDNA that served as material.

Original processing notes: Estimated nucleated cell counts came from reference gene primer amplification. Using immunoSEQ multiplex PCR, the repertoire was profiled, and TCRdb retains in-frame clones only, with some absent. V, J and clone size reflect that table, while D and trimming were determined from the DNA. This repertoire shows roughly 100,000 clones, about four fifths found once; its top ten account for about 10%. Germline assignment: CDR1 SGHRS and CDR2 YFSETQ. Trimming took 0 bases from V and 5 from J, leaving 12 bases between them. The CDR3 runs 16 residues. The sample consisted of peripheral blood. The TCR originated in a woman of 80 years or more with acute or convalescent COVID-19. The V call is TRBV5-1, the J call TRBJ1-6, with D possibly TRBD1 on 6 matching bases. Written as DNA, the CDR3 is TGCGCCAGCAGCTTGGAGATACAGGGTAATAATTCACCCCTCCACTTT. As protein: CASSLEIQGNNSPLHF.